This TCR beta chain stems from a study of OX40 agonist ivuxolimab in advanced cancers. CDR3 size: 16 residues. CDR1 and CDR2 (germline): SNHLY, FYNNEI. V was cut by 2 bases and J by 1 base, with 13 bases left in between. Measured with immunoSEQ multiplex PCR; TCRdb has only the in-frame clones, and not every one. This sample has about 61,000 clones, with 86% found just once. Only one count was recorded for this clone. The specimen comprised CD4+ or CD8+ T cells sorted from blood, sampled in a trial of the OX40 agonist ivuxolimab. The clonotype comes from an adult with an advanced solid tumor such as melanoma, head and neck, liver or kidney cancer. V and J are TRBV2 and TRBJ2-3; possibly TRBD1 for D (6 bases). CDR3 residues: CASSERPGQRTDTQYF. Here the CDR3 DNA reads TGTGCCAGCAGTGAACGCCCGGGACAACGCACAGATACGCAGTATTTT.